This is a list of T cell receptor beta chains from one sample in a study of cytomegalovirus exposure and HLA in healthy donors. The table came from immunoSEQ multiplex PCR; TCRdb's copy has only in-frame clones and leaves some out. The table lists some 200,000 clones, 79% of them singletons. The sequenced sample consisted of PBMCs. Receptors were obtained from a man aged 50 to 60 in good health and CMV-seronegative. Each CDR3 is given with its conserved first and last residue.

TRBJ1-3,TRBV14,CASSQETGTPGNTIYF
TRBJ2-2,TRBV7-9,CASSRGVVENTGELFF
TRBJ1-5,TRBV2,CASIRAENQPQHF
TRBJ2-7,TRBV5-4,CASSLPGWGGEQYF
TRBJ2-6,TRBV30,CAWSHQGGGANVLTF
TRBJ1-1,TRBV6-5,CASRGVLPTEAFF
TRBJ2-2,TRBV9,CASSLRWQQGKTGELFF
TRBJ2-7,TRBV4-1,CASSPYPSGVGAYEQYF
TRBJ2-2,TRBV10-3,CAISERQGVTGELFF
TRBJ2-5,TRBV5-1,CASSLLGVGETQYF
TRBJ2-5,TRBV27,CASPREGGDQETQYF
TRBJ2-3,TRBV6-5,CASMPGGTDTQYF
TRBJ2-4,TRBV30,CAWSDGGNIQYF
TRBJ2-1,TRBV28,CASSLEAYNEQFF
TRBJ2-7,TRBV28,CASSSSSVVYEQYF
TRBJ1-1,TRBV28,CASSTQGAGLPEAFF
TRBJ2-2,TRBV5-1,CASSYSFPGGVGELFF
TRBJ2-7,TRBV30,CAWMGVAGGRYEQYF
TRBJ1-1,TRBV28,CASSDRLNTEAFF
TRBJ2-1,TRBV5-1,CASSATPSGSAYNEQFF
TRBJ2-7,TRBV6-5,CASSYSSGGSLSEQYF
TRBJ2-7,TRBV6-6,CASSYSTGAYEQYF
TRBJ2-1,TRBV2,CASRTGSYNEQFF